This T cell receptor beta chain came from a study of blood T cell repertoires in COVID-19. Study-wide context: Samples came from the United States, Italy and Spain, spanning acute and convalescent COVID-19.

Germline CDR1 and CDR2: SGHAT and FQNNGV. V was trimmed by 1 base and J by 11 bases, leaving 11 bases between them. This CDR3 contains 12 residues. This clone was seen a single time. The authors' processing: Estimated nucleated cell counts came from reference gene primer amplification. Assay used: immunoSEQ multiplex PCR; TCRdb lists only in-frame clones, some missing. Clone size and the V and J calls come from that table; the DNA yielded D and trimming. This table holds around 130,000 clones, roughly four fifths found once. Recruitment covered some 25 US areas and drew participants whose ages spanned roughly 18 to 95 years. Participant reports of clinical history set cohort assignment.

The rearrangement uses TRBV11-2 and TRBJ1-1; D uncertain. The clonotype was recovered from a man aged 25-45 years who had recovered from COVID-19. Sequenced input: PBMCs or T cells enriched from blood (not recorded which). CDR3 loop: CASSLGAWPAFF. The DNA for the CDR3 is TGTGCCAGCAGCTTAGGGGCATGGCCCGCTTTCTTT.